The source of this T cell receptor beta chain is a study of T cell responses to AZD1222 COVID-19 vaccine. Study observations and caveats: The number of AZD1222 recipients seropositive at baseline was only five to seven. Close to half of all spike-specific TCRs reportedly target regions of the variants that are unmutated. Regions 160-218 and 743-854 held dominance among vaccine-associated CD4 TCRs, which spanned spike. Spike-specific TCR breadth and depth were elevated following two AZD1222 doses.

The CDR3 is 15 amino acids. The germline V gene has CDR1 MNHEY and CDR2 SVGAGI. The J segment lost 3 bases and the V segment lost 5 bases, leaving 8 bases of the junction unmatched. Sequencing used immunoSEQ multiplex PCR; TCRdb keeps in-frame clones, though not all of them. This table has tens of thousands of clones, under 95% appearing once. As to this clone: The antigen remains undetermined.

The clonotype comes from an adult who received the AZD1222 COVID-19 vaccine. This chain connects TRBV6-5 to TRBJ1-2, with TRBD1 matching 8 bases. The starting material was peripheral blood, obtained 28 days after the second AZD1222 dose. DNA for the CDR3: TGTGCCAGCAGTCCGGACAGGGATCCTCACTATGGCTACACCTTC. This gives the protein CASSPDRDPHYGYTF.